Below are 26 T cell receptor beta chains sequenced from a single sample in a study of blood T cell repertoires in COVID-19. TCRdb's table, derived via immunoSEQ multiplex PCR, lists solely in-frame clones and lacks some. The sample holds about 150,000 clones, roughly 75% seen once. Input material: PBMCs or T cells enriched from blood (not recorded which). These receptor sequences come from a woman aged 45-60 years who had recovered from COVID-19.

The V and J genes are TRBV25-1 and TRBJ1-6; TRBD1 matches at 9 bases. The CDR3 length is 16 residues. Per the germline V gene, CDR1 is MGHDK and CDR2 is SYGVNS. Unmatched junction bases numbered 12, after V lost 8 bases and J lost 7 bases. The CDR3: CASASRDRVKNSPLHF. DNA of the CDR3: TGTGCCAGCGCCTCCCGGGACAGGGTAAAGAATTCACCCCTCCACTTT.

V gene TRBV2 combines with J gene TRBJ1-3; TRBD1 matches at 8 bases. The CDR3 contains 16 residues. Germline assignment: CDR1 SNHLY and CDR2 FYNNEI. V was clipped by 5 bases and J by 0 bases; unmatched bases: 6. The CDR3 bases are TGTGCCAGCAGTCTACAGGGGGTCAACTCTGGAAACACCATATATTTT. Encoded protein: CASSLQGVNSGNTIYF.

V is TRBV7-2 and J is TRBJ2-7; the D gene is possibly TRBD2 (6 bases). CDR1 SGHTA and CDR2 FQGNSA come from the germline V gene. With 5 bases removed from V and 3 bases from J, the gap between germline ends came to 20 bases. This CDR3 contains 16 residues. CDR3 DNA sequence: TGTGCCAGCAGCCGTCGGGCGGGGTTAGACTACTACGAGCAGTACTTC. It codes for CASSRRAGLDYYEQYF.

This chain joins TRBV29-1 and TRBJ1-5; D remains ambiguous. Germline lookup yields CDR1 SQVTM and CDR2 ANQGSEA. V was clipped by 4 bases and J by 0 bases, with 10 bases between them. This CDR3 has 14 residues. DNA of the CDR3: TGCAGCGTTGGTGGCGGGAGTAGCAATCAGCCCCAGCATTTT. Translation gives CSVGGGSSNQPQHF.

This clone was found many times. J is TRBJ2-7 and V is TRBV7-9; a weak D match, TRBD2 (6 bases). CDR3 length: 14 residues. With 3 bases removed from V and 3 bases from J, the gap between germline ends came to 12 bases. Germline assignment: CDR1 SEHNR and CDR2 FQNEAQ (reference sequence). In DNA form, the CDR3 reads TGTGCCAGCAGCTTCCGCCGGGACTTCTACGAGCAGTACTTC. As protein: CASSFRRDFYEQYF.

The chain has TRBV3-1 (or the pseudogene TRBV3-2) and TRBJ2-1; D ambiguous. V lost 3 bases to trimming and J lost 9 bases, with 12 bases between them. There are 13 residues in the CDR3. Germline V CDR1 and CDR2: LGHDT, YNNKEL (reference sequence). The CDR3: CASSHGLEVEQFF. DNA for the CDR3: TGTGCCAGCAGCCATGGCCTTGAGGTTGAGCAGTTCTTC.

This rearrangement joins TRBV5-4 to TRBJ1-2; no clear D. Trimming removed 0 bases from V and 8 bases from J, with 17 bases in between. CDR1 is SGHNT and CDR2 is YYREEE in the germline V gene (reference sequence). This CDR3 spans 15 amino acids. This CDR3 is CASSLALSGQRGYTF. The CDR3 DNA is TGTGCCAGCAGCTTGGCCTTGTCGGGTCAGAGGGGCTACACCTTC.

This clone was picked up a small number of times. The chain uses TRBV7-3 and TRBJ2-1; TRBD2 agrees at 9 bases. V shed 1 base and J 10 bases; nucleotides not matched to a gene: 5. This CDR3 comprises 14 residues. The germline CDR1 and CDR2 sequences are SGHTA and FQGTGA. The CDR3 protein is CASSLSLAGSEQFF. For the CDR3, the DNA is TGTGCCAGCAGCTTAAGTCTAGCGGGGTCCGAGCAGTTCTTC.

The chain carries TRBV7-8 and TRBJ1-1; D possibly corresponds to TRBD1 (5 bases). Trimming removed 5 bases at V and 5 bases at J, with 15 bases between. Germline-derived CDR1 and CDR2 are SGHVS and FQNEAQ. The CDR3 length is 14 residues. The DNA of the CDR3 is TGTGCCAGCAGCCCAGGACACCCGAAGACTGAAGCTTTCTTT. As protein: CASSPGHPKTEAFF.

V and J are TRBV14 and TRBJ1-2, with D possibly matching TRBD1 (6 bases). The CDR3 has 14 residues. Trimming took 4 bases from V and 8 from J, leaving 17 bases between them. The germline V gene has CDR1 SGHDN and CDR2 FVKESK. The CDR3 coding sequence is TGTGCCAGCAGCCCGACACAGGGTTCGCTCGGCTACACCTTC. It is translated as CASSPTQGSLGYTF. The variable domain in full, completed from reference TRBV14 and TRBJ1-2, reads EAGVTQFPSHSVIEKGQTVTLRCDPISGHDNLYWYRRVMGKEIKFLLHFVKESKQDESGMPNNRFLAERTGGTYSTLKVQPAELEDSGVYFCASSPTQGSLGYTFGSGTRLTVV.

The CDR3: CASTRGQGFNEKLFF. As DNA, the CDR3 is TGTGCCAGCACCCGCGGGCAGGGGTTTAATGAAAAACTGTTTTTT. V and J are TRBV2 and TRBJ1-4; maybe TRBD1 (6 bases). The CDR3 loop spans 15 amino acids. Germline lookup yields CDR1 SNHLY and CDR2 FYNNEI. Trimming took off 7 bases at V and 4 bases at J, with 16 bases between the two ends.

This chain links TRBV5-3 with TRBJ1-6; 8 nucleotides line up with TRBD1. TRBV5-3 is placed among ORFs of uncertain function. The trim removed 4 bases at V and 0 bases at J, leaving 9 bases unmatched. This CDR3 spans 18 amino acids. CDR3 sequence: CARSGARTGSSYNSPLHF. CDR3 sequence (DNA): TGTGCCAGAAGCGGGGCCCGGACAGGGAGCTCCTATAATTCACCCCTCCACTTT.

V gene TRBV2 combines with J gene TRBJ1-2; TRBD1 matches 10 bases. There are 15 residues in the CDR3. Germline CDR1 reads SNHLY; CDR2 reads FYNNEI. V lost 5 bases and J lost 7; bases outside the gene matches: 10. CDR3 loop: CASSPGTGEVGGYTF. Here the CDR3 DNA reads TGTGCCAGCAGTCCCGGGACAGGGGAGGTGGGTGGCTACACCTTC.

CDR3 residues: CASSPRDDYEQYF. The CDR3 DNA sequence: TGTGCCAGCAGCCCACGGGATGACTACGAGCAGTACTTC. V and J are TRBV27 and TRBJ2-7; tentative D call: TRBD2 (5 bases). Germline values: CDR1 MNHEY, CDR2 SMNVEV (reference sequence). V was pared by 6 bases and J by 3 bases, with 12 bases between. There are 13 residues in the CDR3.

This clone showed up just a few times. CDR3 residues: CATSRRGYYEQYF. The CDR3 region has the DNA TGTGCCACCAGCCGACGGGGGTACTACGAGCAGTACTTC. The rearrangement links TRBV15 to TRBJ2-7; a weak D match, TRBD2 (6 bases). Germline V CDR1 and CDR2: LNHNV, YYDKDF (reference sequence). Trimming left V 5 bases short and J 3 bases short, with 11 bases between. CDR3 length equals 13 residues. The full variable domain, in which reference TRBV15 and TRBJ2-7 provide the parts outside the CDR3, is DAMVIQNPRYQVTQFGKPVTLSCSQTLNHNVMYWYQQKSSQAPKLLFHYYDKDFNNEADTPDNFQSRRPNTSFCFLDIRSPGLGDTAMYLCATSRRGYYEQYFGPGTRLTVT.

The gene calls are TRBV3-1 (or the pseudogene TRBV3-2) and TRBJ2-1; D is unclear. This CDR3 contains 13 residues. Trimming removed 0 bases from V and 12 bases from J, with 12 bases in between. CDR1 LGHDT and CDR2 YNNKEL come from the germline V gene (reference sequence). The chain's CDR3 is CASSQDEELPQFF. In DNA, the CDR3 is TGTGCCAGCAGCCAAGATGAGGAGTTGCCGCAGTTCTTC.

The chain has TRBV7-9 and TRBJ1-3; the D gene is possibly TRBD1 (5 bases). Deletions cut 6 bases from V and 2 bases from J, with 17 bases between. CDR1 is SEHNR, CDR2 FQNEAQ, per germline (reference sequence). This CDR3 comprises 16 residues. CDR3 sequence (DNA): TGTGCCAGCAGGCTACCTCACGGGGGTCCTGGAAACACCATATATTTT. It is translated as CASRLPHGGPGNTIYF.

The chain has TRBV7-2 and TRBJ2-4, with 11 bases matching TRBD2. Trimming cost V 0 bases and J 6 bases; bases outside gene matches: 4. Germline CDR1 SGHTA, CDR2 FQGNSA. This CDR3 region has 16 residues. The CDR3 spells CASSLAQLAGVNIQYF. The CDR3 bases are TGTGCCAGCAGCTTAGCGCAACTAGCGGGAGTAAACATTCAGTACTTC.

The rearrangement joins TRBV6-4 to TRBJ2-7; weak D call: TRBD2 (5 bases). V was trimmed by 7 bases and J by 6 bases, leaving 7 bases between them. This CDR3 has 10 amino acids. CDR1 and CDR2 (germline): MRHNA, SNTAGT. The CDR3 sequence: CASTRGEQYF. The CDR3 region has the DNA TGTGCCAGCACCCGGGGCGAGCAGTACTTC.

J is TRBJ1-1 and V is TRBV6-5; D ambiguous. Germline V gives CDR1 MNHEY, CDR2 SVGAGI. The V and J ends lost 6 bases and 6 bases respectively, with 14 bases between them. The CDR3 spans 13 residues. CDR3 DNA: TGTGCCAGCAGGTCCGGAGGGCGGCCTGAAGCTTTCTTT. Translating it yields CASRSGGRPEAFF.

In this sample, this clone is medium-sized. The chain combines TRBV6-5 with TRBJ2-3, with 9 bases identical to TRBD2. Trimming took 5 bases from V and 4 from J; bases not matched to a gene: 7. Germline CDR1 MNHEY, CDR2 SVGAGI. The CDR3 extends over 15 amino acids. In nucleotides, the CDR3 is TGTGCCAGCAGTCGGTCTAGCGGGGAGGCAGATACGCAGTATTTT. This translates into CASSRSSGEADTQYF.

The CDR3 loop reads CASSQADTQYF. The CDR3 nucleotides read TGTGCCAGCAGCCAAGCTGATACGCAGTATTTT. This sequence joins TRBV3-1 (or the pseudogene TRBV3-2) and TRBJ2-3; no firm D call. The CDR3 has 11 amino acids. Germline V gene data show CDR1 as LGHDT and CDR2 as YNNKEL (reference sequence). V dropped 1 base and J dropped 6 bases, with 2 bases sitting between them.

As to this clone: One end of the junction does not line up with germline, which may come from a read error. The rearrangement uses TRBV5-4 and TRBJ2-2; D is possibly TRBD2 (6 bases). Germline lookup yields CDR1 SGHNT and CDR2 YYREEE (reference sequence). The CDR3 spans 16 residues. DNA for the CDR3: TGTGCCAGCAGTTTGGGGGGACTGGCGAGCACCGGGGAGCTGTTTTTT. It is translated as CASSLGGLASTGELFF.

This clone was seen only once. The rearrangement links TRBV3-1 (or the pseudogene TRBV3-2) to TRBJ1-5, with D uncertain. Trimming cost V 0 bases and J 6 bases, with 6 bases left between them. Germline CDR1 and CDR2: LGHDT and YNNKEL (reference sequence). This CDR3 spans 13 amino acids. CDR3 region: CASSQDLSQPQHF. For the CDR3, the DNA is TGTGCCAGCAGCCAAGATTTGAGTCAGCCCCAGCATTTT.

The rearrangement links TRBV18 to TRBJ2-2, with 9 bases fitting TRBD2. CDR3 length: 15 amino acids. V gave up 8 bases and J gave up 5 bases; unmatched junction bases: 9. The germline V gene encodes CDR1 KGHSH and CDR2 LQKENI. CDR3 sequence (DNA): TGTGCCAGCCCGGAGCGGGGGGCAAGAACCGGGGAGCTGTTTTTT. Translating gives CASPERGARTGELFF.

The chain employs TRBV6-4 and TRBJ1-6; D is uncertain. The CDR3 is made up of 15 amino acids. Germline V gives CDR1 MRHNA, CDR2 SNTAGT. The V and J ends lost 7 bases and 12 bases respectively, with 22 bases between them. The chain's CDR3 is CASIKEECELVPLHF. The CDR3 coding sequence is TGTGCCAGCATAAAGGAGGAATGCGAATTGGTACCCCTCCACTTT.